This TCR beta chain was documented in a study of T cells after yellow fever vaccination. General study points: Sorted repertoires could include abundant contaminating clonotypes from bulk cells.

TCR cDNA, made by 5'RACE template switching, carried an added universal primer site and UMIs. TCRdb reprocessed the 5' RACE reads via MiXCR and lists one record per CDR3 protein. The data hold some 300,000 distinct CDR3 sequences, with less than 9.5% observed a single time. As for this clonotype: Its cognate antigen is unknown.

This TCR was recovered from a man between 18 and 29 years old who received the YFV17D yellow fever vaccine. This specimen was CD4+ T cells sorted from PBMCs, taken 5 days after the yellow fever booster vaccination.

The CDR3 here is CASSSHDSVNTEAFF. The CDR3 DNA reads TGTGCCAGCAGTTCGCACGACAGTGTGAACACTGAAGCTTTCTTT. The chain couples TRBV6-2 or TRBV6-3 to TRBJ1-1; D might be TRBD1 (5 bases). The CDR3 has 15 residues. The germline V gene has CDR1 MNHEY and CDR2 SVGEGT. V was pared by 4 bases and J by 0 bases, with 12 bases between.